Below are 18 T cell receptor beta chains sequenced from a single sample in a study of blood T cell repertoires in COVID-19. Sequencing used immunoSEQ multiplex PCR; TCRdb keeps in-frame clones, though not all of them. The data contain 300,000 to 350,000 clones, approximately 90% of them singletons. What was sequenced was PBMCs or T cells enriched from blood (not recorded which). These receptors were collected from a woman under 30 who had recovered from COVID-19.

J is TRBJ1-2 and V is TRBV4-1, with D hard to call. The V end lost 6 bases, the J end lost 1 base, and 15 bases lay between the germline ends. The CDR3 contains 15 residues. CDR1 MGHRA and CDR2 YSYEKL come from the germline V gene. In nucleotides, the CDR3 is TGCGCCAGCAGTCACCGCTCGGGAGATAACTATGGCTACACCTTC. Translated, it gives CASSHRSGDNYGYTF.

This clone was seen just once. This CDR3 is also generated by other DNA sequences in the sample. This sequence joins TRBV19 and TRBJ1-2; D is possibly TRBD1 (5 bases). This CDR3 contains 13 residues. The germline V gene has CDR1 LNHDA and CDR2 SQIVND (reference sequence). V lost 2 bases and J lost 8, with 12 bases in between. The CDR3: CASSIRAGHGYTF. As DNA, the CDR3 is TGTGCCAGTAGTATACGGGCGGGGCACGGCTACACCTTC.

The J gene is TRBJ2-2, the V gene TRBV24-1, with D perhaps matching TRBD2 (5 bases). In germline, CDR1 is KGHDR, CDR2 SFDVKD. The CDR3 is 12 amino acids. The V end was cut by 6 bases, the J end by 5 bases, with 6 bases between. This CDR3 is CATSPGTGELFF. CDR3 nucleotide sequence: TGTGCCACCAGTCCGGGGACCGGGGAGCTGTTTTTT.

V and J are TRBV14 and TRBJ1-2; 7 nucleotides line up with TRBD1. The V gene's germline CDR1 is SGHDN and CDR2 FVKESK. CDR3 length: 13 residues. Unmatched junction bases numbered 3, after V lost 3 bases and J lost 5 bases. The CDR3 reads CASSHGQDYGYTF. The DNA of the CDR3 is TGTGCCAGCAGCCATGGACAGGATTATGGCTACACCTTC. Variable domain in full (rest from reference TRBV14 and TRBJ1-2): EAGVTQFPSHSVIEKGQTVTLRCDPISGHDNLYWYRRVMGKEIKFLLHFVKESKQDESGMPNNRFLAERTGGTYSTLKVQPAELEDSGVYFCASSHGQDYGYTFGSGTRLTVV.

V gene TRBV25-1 combines with J gene TRBJ2-2, with TRBD1 identical over 7 bases. CDR1 MGHDK and CDR2 SYGVNS come from the germline V gene. The CDR3 is 17 residues long. Unmatched junction bases numbered 9, after V lost 5 bases and J lost 0 bases. CDR3: CASSNKGQHTNTGELFF. Written as DNA, the CDR3 is TGTGCCAGCAGTAATAAGGGACAGCATACGAACACCGGGGAGCTGTTTTTT.

V gene TRBV28 combines with J gene TRBJ2-1, with unresolved D. The CDR3 extends over 14 amino acids. CDR1 MDHEN and CDR2 SYDVKM come from the germline V gene. V was trimmed by 0 bases and J by 9 bases, leaving 12 bases between them. DNA of the CDR3: TGTGCCAGCAGTTTATGGCTCCAAGTGGCTGAGCAGTTCTTC. Translated: CASSLWLQVAEQFF. Filled out from reference TRBV28 and TRBJ2-1, the complete variable domain reads DVKVTQSSRYLVKRTGEKVFLECVQDMDHENMFWYRQDPGLGLRLIYFSYDVKMKEKGDIPEGYSVSREKKERFSLILESASTNQTSMYLCASSLWLQVAEQFFGPGTRLTVL.

About this clone itself: Within the sample, other DNA sequences also encode this same CDR3. The J gene is TRBJ1-6, the V gene TRBV5-1, with 8 bases matching TRBD1. CDR3 length: 16 residues. Germline CDR1 SGHRS, CDR2 YFSETQ. J gave up 5 bases and V 0 bases, and 4 bases lay outside the gene matches. The CDR3 DNA follows: TGCGCCAGCAGCTTGGGGGCAGGGGGCAATAATTCACCCCTCCACTTT. Translated: CASSLGAGGNNSPLHF.

V gene TRBV7-2 combines with J gene TRBJ1-2; TRBD1 agrees at 7 bases. Germline V gene data show CDR1 as SGHTA and CDR2 as FQGNSA. V shed 0 bases, J shed 0 bases, and the junction held 4 bases outside the gene matches. CDR3 length: 16 amino acids. CDR3 amino acids: CASSLATGLANYGYTF. CDR3 sequence (DNA): TGTGCCAGCAGCTTAGCGACAGGGCTAGCTAACTATGGCTACACCTTC. The full variable domain, its missing parts supplied by reference TRBV7-2 and TRBJ1-2, is GAGVSQSPSNKVTEKGKDVELRCDPISGHTALYWYRQSLGQGLEFLIYFQGNSAPDKSGLPSDRFSAERTGGSVSTLTIQRTQQEDSAVYLCASSLATGLANYGYTFGSGTRLTVV.

This chain joins TRBV12-3 or TRBV12-4 and TRBJ2-7; no reliable D call. CDR3 length equals 13 residues. Trimming cost V 3 bases and J 7 bases, with 13 bases left between them. In DNA form, the CDR3 reads TGTGCCAGCAGTTTCCCCGGAGACGGGGAGCAGTACTTC. Its protein is CASSFPGDGEQYF.

A word on this clone: The junction and the germline gene differ at one end; a read error may be behind it. V is TRBV6-2 or TRBV6-3 and J is TRBJ2-2, with 12 bases lining up with TRBD2. The CDR3 totals 18 residues. The V gene's germline CDR1 is MNHEY and CDR2 SVGEGT. Written as DNA, the CDR3 is TGTGCCAGCAGTTACGACCGAAATCCTAGCGGGAGGGCCGGCGAGCTGTTTTTT. Translated: CASSYDRNPSGRAGELFF.

The gene calls are TRBV28 and TRBJ1-4; 11 positions agree with TRBD1. The CDR3 totals 15 residues. CDR1 and CDR2 (germline): MDHEN, SYDVKM. Losses at the gene ends were 4 bases for V and 8 bases for J; bases not matched to a gene: 6. CDR3 sequence: CASSSPGQGVEKLFF. CDR3 bases: TGTGCCAGCAGTTCGCCGGGACAGGGGGTAGAAAAACTGTTTTTT.

The rearrangement joins TRBV5-6 to TRBJ1-4; possibly TRBD1 for D (5 bases). CDR3 length equals 14 residues. Trimming removed 1 base at V and 8 bases at J, with 12 bases between. Germline V gives CDR1 SGHDT, CDR2 YYEEEE. The CDR3 region is CASSLSRVGEKLFF. CDR3 bases: TGTGCCAGCAGCTTGAGCAGGGTTGGGGAAAAACTGTTTTTT. Drawing the rest from reference TRBV5-6 and TRBJ1-4, the complete variable domain is DAGVTQSPTHLIKTRGQQVTLRCSPKSGHDTVSWYQQALGQGPQFIFQYYEEEERQRGNFPDRFSGHQFPNYSSELNVNALLLGDSALYLCASSLSRVGEKLFFGSGTQLSVL.

The chain has TRBV2 and TRBJ2-3, with 8 bases matching TRBD2. CDR3 length: 15 residues. Losses at the gene ends were 7 bases for V and 2 bases for J; bases not matched to a gene: 8. Germline values: CDR1 SNHLY, CDR2 FYNNEI. CDR3 nucleotides: TGTGCCAGCACTGGGCTAGCGGGTCCCACAGATACGCAGTATTTT. The encoded protein is CASTGLAGPTDTQYF. Full variable domain (remainder filled in from reference TRBV2 and TRBJ2-3): EPEVTQTPSHQVTQMGQEVILRCVPISNHLYFYWYRQILGQKVEFLVSFYNNEISEKSEIFDDQFSVERPDGSNFTLKIRSTKLEDSAMYFCASTGLAGPTDTQYFGPGTRLTVL.

The chain employs TRBV7-2 and TRBJ2-7, with TRBD2 matching over 7 bases. CDR3 length equals 13 residues. The germline V gene has CDR1 SGHTA and CDR2 FQGNSA. V trimming: 4 bases; J trimming: 5 bases; junction bases outside the gene matches: 5. CDR3 amino acids: CASSYRGGHEQYF. Here the CDR3 DNA reads TGTGCCAGCAGCTACCGGGGAGGGCACGAGCAGTACTTC.

The table lists this clone with a count of one. This chain links TRBV7-9 with TRBJ2-7, with a possible D match to TRBD1 (5 bases). CDR1 is SEHNR and CDR2 is FQNEAQ in the germline V gene (reference sequence). The CDR3 is 14 amino acids. V gave up 3 bases and J gave up 2 bases, with 11 bases separating them. CDR3 amino acids: CASSFRQSAYEQYF. The CDR3 DNA sequence: TGTGCCAGCAGCTTTCGACAGTCCGCCTACGAGCAGTACTTC. The full variable domain, its missing parts supplied by reference TRBV7-9 and TRBJ2-7, is DTGVSQNPRHKITKRGQNVTFRCDPISEHNRLYWYRQTLGQGPEFLTYFQNEAQLEKSRLLSDRFSAERPKGSFSTLEIQRTEQGDSAMYLCASSFRQSAYEQYFGPGTRLTVT.

This clone was seen a single time. The chain combines TRBV28 with TRBJ1-1; D may be TRBD1 (5 bases). Trimming shortened V by 2 bases and J by 0 bases, and 7 bases separated the two germline ends. Looked up from germline, CDR1 is MDHEN and CDR2 is SYDVKM. The CDR3 sequence is 14 residues long. The CDR3 DNA follows: TGTGCCAGCAGTTTACCAGGGTTGAACACTGAAGCTTTCTTT. Translated: CASSLPGLNTEAFF.

The chain recombines TRBV7-2 with TRBJ1-1; 10 nucleotides line up with TRBD1. Germline loops: CDR1 SGHTA, CDR2 FQGNSA. V lost 5 bases and J lost 5; bases outside the gene matches: 11. CDR3 length: 16 residues. Here the CDR3 reads CASSPQTGGSRTEAFF. The CDR3 DNA reads TGTGCCAGCAGCCCGCAGACAGGGGGCTCACGAACTGAAGCTTTCTTT.

V gene TRBV7-3 combines with J gene TRBJ2-3, with 7 bases identical to TRBD2. Germline CDR1 and CDR2: SGHTA and FQGTGA. V was clipped by 1 base and J by 6 bases; unmatched bases: 1. The CDR3 is 13 residues long. DNA of the CDR3: TGTGCCAGCAGCTTAAATAGCGGGGATACGCAGTATTTT. Translated: CASSLNSGDTQYF.